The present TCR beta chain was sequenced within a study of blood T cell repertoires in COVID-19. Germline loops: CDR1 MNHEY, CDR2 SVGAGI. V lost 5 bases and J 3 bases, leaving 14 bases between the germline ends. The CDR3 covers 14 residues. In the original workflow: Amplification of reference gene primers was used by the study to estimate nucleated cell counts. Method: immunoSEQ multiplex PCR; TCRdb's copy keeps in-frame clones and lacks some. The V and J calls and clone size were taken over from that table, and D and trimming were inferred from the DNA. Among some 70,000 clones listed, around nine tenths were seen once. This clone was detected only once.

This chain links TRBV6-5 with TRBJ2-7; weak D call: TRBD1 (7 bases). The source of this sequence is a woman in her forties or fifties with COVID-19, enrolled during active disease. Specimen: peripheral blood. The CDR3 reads CASSPRQGLYEQYF. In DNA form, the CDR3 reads TGTGCCAGCAGTCCTCGACAGGGACTCTACGAGCAGTACTTC.